The clone carrying this T cell receptor beta chain was counted at least ten times. The CDR3 totals 15 residues. Per the germline V gene, CDR1 is ENHRY and CDR2 is SYGVKD. V lost 0 bases to trimming and J lost 4 bases, with 10 bases between them. The data belong to a study of human T cells and chemical hapten exposure. Turning to the study itself: Per-sample TCR yield variation was attributed mainly to small pooled library volume differences.

Per the study methods: The median was roughly 100,000 TCRs per sample, ranging roughly 20,000 to 690,600. From the RACE reads, TCRdb called clonotypes with MiXCR, one entry per CDR3 protein. What appears here as the V and J calls and clone size reflects TCRdb's work, not the paper's. Here the sample spans tens of thousands of distinct CDR3 sequences, roughly 11% being singletons. Time point reported: patch test 2, 6 weeks after DPC sensitization. Treatment noted: therapeutic diphenylcyclopropenone sensitization with weekly scalp DPC. This clonotype was sampled from a man aged 40-49 years with alopecia areata. Some clones in this sample may be carry-over from other donors' samples. The sample in question was whole blood, obtained in connection with sensitization to the hapten diphenylcyclopropenone (DPC). J is TRBJ1-5 and V is TRBV10-3, with D maybe TRBD1 (5 bases). CDR3 coding DNA: TGTGCCATCAGTGAGTCTGGGGCAGGTAATCAGCCCCAGCATTTT. It codes for CAISESGAGNQPQHF.